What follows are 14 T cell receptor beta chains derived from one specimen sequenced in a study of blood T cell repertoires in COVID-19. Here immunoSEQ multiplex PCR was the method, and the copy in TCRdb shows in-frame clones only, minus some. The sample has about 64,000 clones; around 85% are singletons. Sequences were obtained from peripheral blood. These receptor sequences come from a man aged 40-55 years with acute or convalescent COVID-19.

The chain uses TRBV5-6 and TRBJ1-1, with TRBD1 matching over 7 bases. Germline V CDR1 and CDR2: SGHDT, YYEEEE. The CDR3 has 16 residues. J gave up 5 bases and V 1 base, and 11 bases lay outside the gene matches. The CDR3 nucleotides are TGTGCCAGCAGCTTGTCCACTACAGGGGTGGGTACTGAAGCTTTCTTT. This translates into CASSLSTTGVGTEAFF. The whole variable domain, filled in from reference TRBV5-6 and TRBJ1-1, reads DAGVTQSPTHLIKTRGQQVTLRCSPKSGHDTVSWYQQALGQGPQFIFQYYEEEERQRGNFPDRFSGHQFPNYSSELNVNALLLGDSALYLCASSLSTTGVGTEAFFGQGTRLTVV.

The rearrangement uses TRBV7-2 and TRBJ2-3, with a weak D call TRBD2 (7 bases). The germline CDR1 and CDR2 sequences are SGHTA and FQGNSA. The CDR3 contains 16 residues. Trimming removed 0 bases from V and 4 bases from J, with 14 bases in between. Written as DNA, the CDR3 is TGTGCCAGCAGCTTAGCGCTAGCGGAGGGGGCAGATACGCAGTATTTT. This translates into CASSLALAEGADTQYF. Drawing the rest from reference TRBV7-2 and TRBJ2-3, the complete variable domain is GAGVSQSPSNKVTEKGKDVELRCDPISGHTALYWYRQSLGQGLEFLIYFQGNSAPDKSGLPSDRFSAERTGGSVSTLTIQRTQQEDSAVYLCASSLALAEGADTQYFGPGTRLTVL.

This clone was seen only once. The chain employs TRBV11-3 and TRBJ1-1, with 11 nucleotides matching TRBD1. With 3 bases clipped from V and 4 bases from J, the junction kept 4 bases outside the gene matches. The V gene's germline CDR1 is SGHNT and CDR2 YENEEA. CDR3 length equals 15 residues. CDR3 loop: CASSLLGQGGTEAFF. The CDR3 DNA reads TGTGCCAGCAGCTTGTTGGGACAGGGGGGCACTGAAGCTTTCTTT.

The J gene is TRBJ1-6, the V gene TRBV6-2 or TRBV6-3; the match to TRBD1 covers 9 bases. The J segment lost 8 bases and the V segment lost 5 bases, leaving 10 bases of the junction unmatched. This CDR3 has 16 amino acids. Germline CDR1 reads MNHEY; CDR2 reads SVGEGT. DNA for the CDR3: TGTGCCAGCAGTCGTTGGACAGGGGCCGGGTATTCACCCCTCCACTTT. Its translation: CASSRWTGAGYSPLHF.

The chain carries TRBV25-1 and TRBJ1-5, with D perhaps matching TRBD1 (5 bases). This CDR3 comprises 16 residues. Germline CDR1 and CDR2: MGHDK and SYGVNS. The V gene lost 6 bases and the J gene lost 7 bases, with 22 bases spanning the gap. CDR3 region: CASSLIPQGQGQPQHF. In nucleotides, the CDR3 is TGTGCCAGCAGCCTAATACCTCAGGGTCAAGGACAGCCCCAGCATTTT.

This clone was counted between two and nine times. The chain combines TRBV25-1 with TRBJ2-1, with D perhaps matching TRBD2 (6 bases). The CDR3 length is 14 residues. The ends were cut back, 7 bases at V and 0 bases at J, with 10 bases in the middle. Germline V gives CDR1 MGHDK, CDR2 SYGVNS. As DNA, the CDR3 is TGTGCCAGCATCGACGGGAGCTCCTACAATGAGCAGTTCTTC. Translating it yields CASIDGSSYNEQFF.

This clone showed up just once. CDR3 region: CASSFRDPSYGYTF. The CDR3 DNA is TGCGCCAGCAGCTTCAGGGATCCGAGCTATGGCTACACCTTC. The chain employs TRBV5-1 and TRBJ1-2; tentative D call: TRBD1 (5 bases). V lost 2 bases, J lost 4 bases, and 12 bases lay in between. Germline CDR1 SGHRS, CDR2 YFSETQ. The length of the CDR3 is 14 residues.

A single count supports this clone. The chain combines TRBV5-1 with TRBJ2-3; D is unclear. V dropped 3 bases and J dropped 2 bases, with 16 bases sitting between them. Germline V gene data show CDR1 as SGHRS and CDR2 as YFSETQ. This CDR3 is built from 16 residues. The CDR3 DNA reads TGCGCCAGCAGCTCCCTGACTCCTCCGGACACAGATACGCAGTATTTT. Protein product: CASSSLTPPDTDTQYF.

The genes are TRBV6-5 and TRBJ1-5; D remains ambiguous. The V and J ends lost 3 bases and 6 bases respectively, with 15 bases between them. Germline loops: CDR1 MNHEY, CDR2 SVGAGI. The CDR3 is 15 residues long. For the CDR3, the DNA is TGTGCCAGCAGTTATAGGCCCGGGTCGGGTCAGCCCCAGCATTTT. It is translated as CASSYRPGSGQPQHF.

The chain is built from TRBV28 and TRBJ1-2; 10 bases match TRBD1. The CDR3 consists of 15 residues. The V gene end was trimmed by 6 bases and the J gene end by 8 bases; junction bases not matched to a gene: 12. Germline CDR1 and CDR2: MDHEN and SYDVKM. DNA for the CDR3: TGTGCCAGCAGGGCCCGGGACAGGGGTTCCCTAGGCTACACCTTC. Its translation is CASRARDRGSLGYTF.

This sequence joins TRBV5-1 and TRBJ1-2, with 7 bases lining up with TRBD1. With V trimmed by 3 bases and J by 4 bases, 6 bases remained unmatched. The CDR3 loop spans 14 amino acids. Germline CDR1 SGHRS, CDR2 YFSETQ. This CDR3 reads CASSSLTGSYGYTF. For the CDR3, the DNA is TGCGCCAGCAGCTCCCTGACAGGGAGCTATGGCTACACCTTC.

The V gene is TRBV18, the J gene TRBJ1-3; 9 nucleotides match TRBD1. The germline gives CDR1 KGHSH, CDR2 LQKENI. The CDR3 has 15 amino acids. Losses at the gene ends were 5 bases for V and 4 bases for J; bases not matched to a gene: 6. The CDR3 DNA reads TGTGCCAGCTCAGCTACAGGGGGCGAAGGAAACACCATATATTTT. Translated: CASSATGGEGNTIYF.

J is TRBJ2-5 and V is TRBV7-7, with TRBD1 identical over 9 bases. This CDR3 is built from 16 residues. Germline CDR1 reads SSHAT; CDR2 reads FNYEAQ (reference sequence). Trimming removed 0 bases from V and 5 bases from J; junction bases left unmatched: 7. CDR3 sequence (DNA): TGTGCCAGCAGCTTAGCGATCGGGACAGGGCTGGAGACCCAGTACTTC. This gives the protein CASSLAIGTGLETQYF.

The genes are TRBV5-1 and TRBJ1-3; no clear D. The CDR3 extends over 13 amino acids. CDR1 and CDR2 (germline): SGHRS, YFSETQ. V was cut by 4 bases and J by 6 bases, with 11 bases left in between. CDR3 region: CASSPGYENTIYF. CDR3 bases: TGCGCCAGCAGCCCGGGTTACGAAAACACCATATATTTT.